Listed below are T cell receptor beta chains from one sample, sequenced in a study of metastatic and nonmetastatic thyroid tumors. TCRdb re-clonotyped the PCR reads via MiXCR. This sample has tens of thousands of clones, with roughly 20% found just once. Sequenced: blood. Receptors were obtained from a female donor with papillary thyroid cancer or a benign thyroid nodule (not recorded which). Some clones in this sample may be carry-over from other donors' samples. Each CDR3 is given with its conserved first and last residue. Fields, in order: V gene, J gene, clone size, D gene, CDR3 DNA, CDR3 protein. The D gene is left open where the match is weak. Clone size is stated in some rows and not others, as once, few, many or a class when expanded.

v_call: TRBV11-1
j_call: TRBJ2-2
clone_size: -
d_call: TRBD1
cdr3_nt: TGTGCCAGCAGCGCTGTCGGGACAGCGAACACCGGGGAGCTGTTTTTT
cdr3_aa: CASSAVGTANTGELFF

v_call: TRBV6-1
j_call: TRBJ2-7
clone_size: -
d_call: -
cdr3_nt: TGTGCCAGCGGAGGGGACCGGCCTTGGGAAGAGCAGTACTTC
cdr3_aa: CASGGDRPWEEQYF

v_call: TRBV10-3
j_call: TRBJ2-1
clone_size: many
d_call: TRBD2
cdr3_nt: TGTGCCATCGGCAGCGGGAGGGGGAATGAGCAGTTCTTC
cdr3_aa: CAIGSGRGNEQFF

v_call: TRBV4-1
j_call: TRBJ2-7
clone_size: -
d_call: -
cdr3_nt: TGCGCCAGCAGCCAACCGCGGGGTGTAATGGGTGGACACGAGCAGTACTTC
cdr3_aa: CASSQPRGVMGGHEQYF

v_call: TRBV2
j_call: TRBJ2-5
clone_size: many
d_call: TRBD2
cdr3_nt: TGTGCCAGCAGGGAACCTGGGACTAGTTTGGAGACCCAGTACTTC
cdr3_aa: CASREPGTSLETQYF

v_call: TRBV7-2
j_call: TRBJ2-7
clone_size: -
d_call: -
cdr3_nt: TGTGCCAGCAGCTTAAATGTGACAGGTGCCGTCCACCAGTACTTC
cdr3_aa: CASSLNVTGAVHQYF

v_call: TRBV28
j_call: TRBJ2-2
clone_size: -
d_call: -
cdr3_nt: TGTGCCATCAGTTGGGAAGCCTGGGAGCTGTTTTTT
cdr3_aa: CAISWEAWELFF

v_call: TRBV7-6
j_call: TRBJ2-3
clone_size: many
d_call: TRBD2
cdr3_nt: TGTGCCAGCACCGTTGCTAGCGGGATGCAGAATACGCAGTATTTT
cdr3_aa: CASTVASGMQNTQYF

v_call: TRBV5-4
j_call: TRBJ1-1
clone_size: many
d_call: -
cdr3_nt: TGTGCCAGCAGCATTCCGACGGCAGCGTTATGGAACACTGAAGCTTTCTTT
cdr3_aa: CASSIPTAALWNTEAFF

v_call: TRBV6-1
j_call: TRBJ2-2
clone_size: many
d_call: TRBD2
cdr3_nt: TGTGCCAGCAGCCCACTAGCGGGACTCACCGGGGAGCTGTTTTTT
cdr3_aa: CASSPLAGLTGELFF

v_call: TRBV7-9
j_call: TRBJ2-7
clone_size: few
d_call: TRBD2
cdr3_nt: TGTGCCCGCACACGGGGGGGGGCTAACCGGAGCGGGAGGTTCCACGAGCAGTACTTC
cdr3_aa: CARTRGGANRSGRFHEQYF

v_call: TRBV9
j_call: TRBJ2-4
clone_size: few
d_call: -
cdr3_nt: TGTGCCAGCAGCACCAGTCTAGGAAACATCCAGTACTTC
cdr3_aa: CASSTSLGNIQYF

v_call: TRBV6-1
j_call: TRBJ2-2
clone_size: few
d_call: TRBD2
cdr3_nt: TGTGCCAGCAGTTTAGCGGGGAGCACCGGGGAGCTGTTTTTT
cdr3_aa: CASSLAGSTGELFF

v_call: TRBV4-3
j_call: TRBJ2-1
clone_size: many
d_call: -
cdr3_nt: TGCGCCAGCAGCCCCAATGGGGGCAGGGTCGAACCCAATGAGCAGTTCTTC
cdr3_aa: CASSPNGGRVEPNEQFF

v_call: TRBV6-2/TRBV6-3
j_call: TRBJ2-7
clone_size: few
d_call: -
cdr3_nt: TGTGCCAGCAGTTACCGGGACTCTTACTACGAGCAGTACTTC
cdr3_aa: CASSYRDSYYEQYF

v_call: TRBV9
j_call: TRBJ1-2
clone_size: many
d_call: -
cdr3_nt: TGTGCCAGCAGCGAGGGTCACAGGGACGGGAACTATGGCTACACCTTC
cdr3_aa: CASSEGHRDGNYGYTF

v_call: TRBV4-3
j_call: TRBJ1-2
clone_size: many
d_call: -
cdr3_nt: TGCGCCAGCAGCCAAGAATTAGGGCAGGGGCTAGGCTACACCTTC
cdr3_aa: CASSQELGQGLGYTF

v_call: TRBV20-1
j_call: TRBJ2-7
clone_size: many
d_call: -
cdr3_nt: TGCGCCATTCCACAGGGCCACGAGCAGTACTTC
cdr3_aa: CAIPQGHEQYF

v_call: TRBV20-1
j_call: TRBJ2-2
clone_size: -
d_call: TRBD2
cdr3_nt: TGCAGTGCTAGAGATCCTGTAGCGGGAGGGGGCACCGGGGAGCTGTTTTTT
cdr3_aa: CSARDPVAGGGTGELFF

v_call: TRBV28
j_call: TRBJ1-3
clone_size: medium-sized
d_call: -
cdr3_nt: TGTGCCAGCAGTCTTCTGACCGGTAGCACCATATATTTT
cdr3_aa: CASSLLTGSTIYF

v_call: TRBV6-1
j_call: TRBJ1-6
clone_size: few
d_call: -
cdr3_nt: TGTGCCAGCAGTGTAACCGCAGGAGTGGAGGGTTCACCCCTCCACTTT
cdr3_aa: CASSVTAGVEGSPLHF

v_call: TRBV20-1
j_call: TRBJ2-7
clone_size: many
d_call: -
cdr3_nt: TGCAGTGCTAGAGATCTCACGCTAGACTCCTACGAGCAGTACTTC
cdr3_aa: CSARDLTLDSYEQYF

v_call: TRBV28
j_call: TRBJ1-1
clone_size: few
d_call: -
cdr3_nt: TGTGCCAGCAGTTCCTATCGAAGGAGCACTGAAGCTTTCTTT
cdr3_aa: CASSSYRRSTEAFF

v_call: TRBV4-2
j_call: TRBJ2-3
clone_size: -
d_call: -
cdr3_nt: TGTGCCAGCAGCCAGAAGAGCGCTAGCACAGATACGCAGTATTTT
cdr3_aa: CASSQKSASTDTQYF

v_call: TRBV27
j_call: TRBJ2-7
clone_size: few
d_call: TRBD2
cdr3_nt: TGTGCCAGCAGTCAGGCCGAGGGGACTAGCGGAGCCCCTTACGAGCAGTACTTC
cdr3_aa: CASSQAEGTSGAPYEQYF

v_call: TRBV4-3
j_call: TRBJ2-1
clone_size: many
d_call: TRBD2
cdr3_nt: TGCGCCAGCAGCCAAGATCGGGGGGAGGCCTACAATGAGCAGTTCTTC
cdr3_aa: CASSQDRGEAYNEQFF

v_call: TRBV20-1
j_call: TRBJ1-5
clone_size: many
d_call: TRBD1
cdr3_nt: TGCAGTGCTCTAAGGACAGGGGGGACCGGCAATCAGCCCCAGCATTTT
cdr3_aa: CSALRTGGTGNQPQHF

v_call: TRBV6-1
j_call: TRBJ2-2
clone_size: many
d_call: -
cdr3_nt: TGTGCCAGCAGTATGGGCGTTGCTACCGGGGAGCTGTTTTTT
cdr3_aa: CASSMGVATGELFF

v_call: TRBV11-2
j_call: TRBJ2-5
clone_size: many
d_call: TRBD2
cdr3_nt: TGTGCCAGCAGCTTAGATCCTACGGGGGGTGGGGAGACCCAGTACTTC
cdr3_aa: CASSLDPTGGGETQYF

v_call: TRBV5-1
j_call: TRBJ2-7
clone_size: many
d_call: TRBD1
cdr3_nt: TGCGCCAGCAGCCCCGGGACAGGCACCGAGCAGTACTTC
cdr3_aa: CASSPGTGTEQYF

v_call: TRBV30
j_call: TRBJ2-7
clone_size: many
d_call: TRBD1
cdr3_nt: TGTGCCTGGAGTGCCGGGACAGGGGTTGTCCACGAGCAGTACTTC
cdr3_aa: CAWSAGTGVVHEQYF

v_call: TRBV27
j_call: TRBJ2-7
clone_size: few
d_call: -
cdr3_nt: TGTGCCAGCAGTGATGGAGGGCCCTACGAGCAGTACTTC
cdr3_aa: CASSDGGPYEQYF

v_call: TRBV6-2/TRBV6-3
j_call: TRBJ1-5
clone_size: -
d_call: TRBD1
cdr3_nt: TGTGCCAGCAGTTACTCGGGACAGGTGGAACAGCCCCAGCATTTT
cdr3_aa: CASSYSGQVEQPQHF

v_call: TRBV10-3
j_call: TRBJ1-4
clone_size: many
d_call: TRBD1
cdr3_nt: TGTGCCATCAGTGGGACAGGGGGTGAAAAACTGTTTTTT
cdr3_aa: CAISGTGGEKLFF

v_call: TRBV5-1
j_call: TRBJ2-1
clone_size: many
d_call: TRBD2
cdr3_nt: TGCGCCAGCAGCTTGCCCCTTGCAGCGGGGTACAATGAGCAGTTCTTC
cdr3_aa: CASSLPLAAGYNEQFF

v_call: TRBV2
j_call: TRBJ1-4
clone_size: many
d_call: -
cdr3_nt: TGTGCCAGCAGTGAACAACGTTTGAATGAAAAACTGTTTTTT
cdr3_aa: CASSEQRLNEKLFF

v_call: TRBV5-1
j_call: TRBJ2-2
clone_size: -
d_call: -
cdr3_nt: TGCGCCAGCAGACTAGAGGTTGTGAGCACCGTGGAGCTGTTTTTT
cdr3_aa: CASRLEVVSTVELFF

v_call: TRBV6-1
j_call: TRBJ1-5
clone_size: few
d_call: -
cdr3_nt: TGTGCCAGCAGTGAACAGGGCTTCAATCAGCCCCAGCATTTT
cdr3_aa: CASSEQGFNQPQHF

v_call: TRBV24-1
j_call: TRBJ1-2
clone_size: -
d_call: -
cdr3_nt: TGTGCCACCAGTGACCCGGACCTTGGCTACACCTTC
cdr3_aa: CATSDPDLGYTF

v_call: TRBV28
j_call: TRBJ1-3
clone_size: many
d_call: TRBD1
cdr3_nt: TGTGCCAGCAGTCCCCCGGGACAGCTGAGCTCTGGAAACACCATATATTTT
cdr3_aa: CASSPPGQLSSGNTIYF

v_call: TRBV20-1
j_call: TRBJ1-2
clone_size: many
d_call: TRBD1
cdr3_nt: TGCAGTGCTAGGGAGACAGGGAAGGAGGTTGGCTACACCTTC
cdr3_aa: CSARETGKEVGYTF

v_call: TRBV28
j_call: TRBJ2-7
clone_size: many
d_call: TRBD1
cdr3_nt: TGTGCCAGCAGTTTATTCGGACAGGGGACCTACGAGCAGTACTTC
cdr3_aa: CASSLFGQGTYEQYF

v_call: TRBV5-8
j_call: TRBJ1-2
clone_size: -
d_call: -
cdr3_nt: TGTGCCAGCAGCTTGGGGCATGGTATGGGCTACACCTTC
cdr3_aa: CASSLGHGMGYTF

v_call: TRBV6-1
j_call: TRBJ2-5
clone_size: medium-sized
d_call: -
cdr3_nt: TGTGCCAGCAGTTGGCCCAGGGAGACCCAGTACTTC
cdr3_aa: CASSWPRETQYF

v_call: TRBV2
j_call: TRBJ1-1
clone_size: many
d_call: TRBD1
cdr3_nt: TGTGCCAGCATTGACAGGGTGGAGTATGGGACTGAAGCTTTCTTT
cdr3_aa: CASIDRVEYGTEAFF

v_call: TRBV12-3/TRBV12-4
j_call: TRBJ2-5
clone_size: few
d_call: TRBD1
cdr3_nt: TGTGCCAGCAGTCCCGACAGGGCTCGAGATACTCAGTACTTC
cdr3_aa: CASSPDRARDTQYF

v_call: TRBV12-3/TRBV12-4
j_call: TRBJ1-5
clone_size: -
d_call: TRBD1
cdr3_nt: TGTGCCAGCAGTTTCGGACAGGGCGGTCGGGCTCAGCATTTT
cdr3_aa: CASSFGQGGRAQHF

v_call: TRBV9
j_call: TRBJ2-3
clone_size: few
d_call: -
cdr3_nt: TGTGCCAGCAGCGCGAGAGGAGATACGCAGTATTTT
cdr3_aa: CASSARGDTQYF